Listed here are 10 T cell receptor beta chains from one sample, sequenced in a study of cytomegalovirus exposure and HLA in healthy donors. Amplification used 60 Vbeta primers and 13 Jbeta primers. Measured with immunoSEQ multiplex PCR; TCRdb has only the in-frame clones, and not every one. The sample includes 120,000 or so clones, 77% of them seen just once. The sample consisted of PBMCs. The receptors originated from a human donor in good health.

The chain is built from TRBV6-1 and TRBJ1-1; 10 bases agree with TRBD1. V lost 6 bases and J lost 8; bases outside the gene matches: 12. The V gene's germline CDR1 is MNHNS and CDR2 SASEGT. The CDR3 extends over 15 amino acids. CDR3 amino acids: CASRDDRGQVTEAFF. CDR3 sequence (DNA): TGTGCCAGCAGGGACGACAGGGGGCAAGTTACGGAAGCTTTCTTT.

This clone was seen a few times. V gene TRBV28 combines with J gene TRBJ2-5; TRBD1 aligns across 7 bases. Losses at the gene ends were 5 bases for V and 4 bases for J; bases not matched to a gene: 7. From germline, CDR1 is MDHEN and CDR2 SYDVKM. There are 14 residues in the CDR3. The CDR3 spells CASSLAGGPETQYF. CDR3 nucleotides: TGTGCCAGCAGTCTCGCAGGGGGACCAGAGACCCAGTACTTC.

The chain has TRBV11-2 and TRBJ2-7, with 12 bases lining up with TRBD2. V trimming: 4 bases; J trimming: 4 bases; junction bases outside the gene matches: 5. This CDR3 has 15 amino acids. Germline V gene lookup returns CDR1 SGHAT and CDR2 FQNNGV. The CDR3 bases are TGTGCCAGCAGCTCCCCTACTAGCGGGAGGTACGAGCAGTACTTC. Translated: CASSSPTSGRYEQYF.

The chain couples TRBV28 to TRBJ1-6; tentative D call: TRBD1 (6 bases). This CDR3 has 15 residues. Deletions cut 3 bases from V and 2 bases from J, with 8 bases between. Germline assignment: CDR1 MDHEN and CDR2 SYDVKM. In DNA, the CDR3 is TGTGCCAGCAGTTTTAAGGGGGCCTATAATTCACCCCTCCACTTT. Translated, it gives CASSFKGAYNSPLHF.

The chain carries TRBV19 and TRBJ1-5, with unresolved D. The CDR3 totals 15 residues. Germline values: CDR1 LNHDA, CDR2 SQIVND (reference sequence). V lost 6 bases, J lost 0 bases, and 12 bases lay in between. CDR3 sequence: CASRDGVLSNQPQHF. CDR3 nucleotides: TGTGCCAGTAGAGACGGGGTGCTTAGCAATCAGCCCCAGCATTTT.

The CDR3 region is CASSRTGEQYF. The CDR3 region has the DNA TGTGCCAGCAGTCGGACAGGCGAGCAGTACTTC. The J gene is TRBJ2-7, the V gene TRBV6-1, with TRBD1 matching over 7 bases. Germline V gene sequence: CDR1 MNHNS, CDR2 SASEGT. The V segment lost 5 bases and the J segment 6 bases; nucleotides outside the gene matches: 1. The CDR3 totals 11 residues.

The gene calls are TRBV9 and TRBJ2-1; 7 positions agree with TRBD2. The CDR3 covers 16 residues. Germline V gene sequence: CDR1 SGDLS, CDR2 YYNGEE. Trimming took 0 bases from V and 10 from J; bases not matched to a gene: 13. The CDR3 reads CASSVGLPSGISEQFF. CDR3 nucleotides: TGTGCCAGCAGCGTAGGGCTCCCAAGCGGGATAAGCGAGCAGTTCTTC.

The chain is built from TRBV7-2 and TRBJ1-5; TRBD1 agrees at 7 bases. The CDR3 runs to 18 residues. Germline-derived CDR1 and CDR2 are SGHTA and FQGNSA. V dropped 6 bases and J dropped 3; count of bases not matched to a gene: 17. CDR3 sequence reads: CASRVRAVGDSSNQPQHF. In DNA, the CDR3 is TGTGCCAGCAGGGTTAGAGCTGTGGGGGACAGCTCCAATCAGCCCCAGCATTTT. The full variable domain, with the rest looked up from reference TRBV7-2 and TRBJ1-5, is GAGVSQSPSNKVTEKGKDVELRCDPISGHTALYWYRQSLGQGLEFLIYFQGNSAPDKSGLPSDRFSAERTGGSVSTLTIQRTQQEDSAVYLCASRVRAVGDSSNQPQHFGDGTRLSIL.

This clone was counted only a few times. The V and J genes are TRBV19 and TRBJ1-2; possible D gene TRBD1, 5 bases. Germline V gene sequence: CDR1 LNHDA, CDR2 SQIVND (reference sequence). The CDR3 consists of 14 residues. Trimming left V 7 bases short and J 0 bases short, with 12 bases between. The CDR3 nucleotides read TGTGCCAGTATCTCCGGAGGGGCTAACTATGGCTACACCTTC. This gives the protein CASISGGANYGYTF.

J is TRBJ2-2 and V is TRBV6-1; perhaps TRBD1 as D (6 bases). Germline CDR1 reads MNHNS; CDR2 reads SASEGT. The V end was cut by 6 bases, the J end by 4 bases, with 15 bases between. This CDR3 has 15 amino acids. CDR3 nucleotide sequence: TGTGCCAGCAGAGCCGGGACAAGGAGCACCGGGGAGCTGTTTTTT. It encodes CASRAGTRSTGELFF.